The 13 T cell receptor beta chains below all came from one sample that was sequenced in a study of T cell responses to AZD1222 COVID-19 vaccine. Assay: immunoSEQ multiplex PCR; the TCRdb copy retains only in-frame clones and omits some. The sample holds some 140,000 clones, around 84% seen once. The input for sequencing was peripheral blood, taken on day 0 of AZD1222 vaccination. Receptors originate from an adult in good health.

The chain employs TRBV18 and TRBJ1-5; 8 bases are shared with TRBD1. From germline, CDR1 is KGHSH and CDR2 LQKENI. J was trimmed by 0 bases and V by 5 bases; bases with no gene match: 15. The CDR3 loop spans 19 amino acids. This CDR3 is CASSALSGTGRGSNQPQHF. CDR3 nucleotide sequence: TGTGCCAGCTCAGCCTTGTCCGGGACAGGAAGGGGTAGCAATCAGCCCCAGCATTTT.

This chain links TRBV29-1 with TRBJ1-1, with D possibly matching TRBD1 (5 bases). Germline-derived CDR1 and CDR2 are SQVTM and ANQGSEA. V lost 6 bases and J 4 bases, leaving 12 bases between the germline ends. The CDR3 is 12 amino acids. The CDR3 reads CSVGTPGTEAFF. As DNA, the CDR3 is TGCAGCGTCGGGACCCCCGGCACTGAAGCTTTCTTT.

This clone was seen only once. The V call is TRBV27, the J call TRBJ1-2; D is ambiguous. The CDR3 contains 17 residues. Trimming pared 6 bases from V and 4 bases from J, leaving 24 bases between. Germline values: CDR1 MNHEY, CDR2 SMNVEV (reference sequence). CDR3 DNA sequence: TGTGCCAGCAGCCCCACCCTTATCCCCATGCAATTCTATGGCTACACCTTC. Its translation is CASSPTLIPMQFYGYTF.

This rearrangement joins TRBV5-4 to TRBJ1-6; TRBD1 might be the D (6 bases). The V gene lost 4 bases and the J gene lost 7 bases, with 12 bases spanning the gap. Per the germline V gene, CDR1 is SGHNT and CDR2 is YYREEE (reference sequence). This CDR3 is 14 amino acids long. In DNA, the CDR3 is TGTGCCAGCAGCGGAACCAGGGGCAATTCACCCCTCCACTTT. It specifies CASSGTRGNSPLHF.

This sequence joins TRBV19 and TRBJ2-2; 9 bases match TRBD1. The CDR3 sequence is 16 residues long. Germline V lookup: CDR1 LNHDA, CDR2 SQIVND (reference sequence). V lost 4 bases, J lost 2 bases, and 5 bases stayed unmatched. The CDR3 reads CASSKGQGPNTGELFF. The CDR3 DNA sequence: TGTGCCAGTAGTAAGGGACAGGGCCCTAACACCGGGGAGCTGTTTTTT.

This CDR3 is CASSTPEGFEQYF. CDR3 bases: TGTGCCAGCAGCACCCCAGAGGGGTTCGAGCAGTACTTC. This chain joins TRBV16 and TRBJ2-7, with D possibly being TRBD1 or TRBD2 (5 bases each). The V gene's germline CDR1 is KGHSY and CDR2 FQNENV. Trimming took off 5 bases at V and 6 bases at J, with 14 bases between the two ends. The CDR3 spans 13 residues. The variable domain in full, completed from reference TRBV16 and TRBJ2-7, reads GEEVAQTPKHLVRGEGQKAKLYCAPIKGHSYVFWYQQVLKNEFKFLISFQNENVFDETGMPKERFSAKCLPNSPCSLEIQATKLEDSAVYFCASSTPEGFEQYFGPGTRLTVT.

The chain uses TRBV3-1 (or the pseudogene TRBV3-2) and TRBJ1-2, with D uncertain. This CDR3 region has 16 residues. The V end lost 0 bases, the J end lost 6 bases, and 17 bases lay between the germline ends. CDR1 is LGHDT, CDR2 YNNKEL, per germline (reference sequence). The CDR3 coding sequence is TGTGCCAGCAGCCAAGATGGGTCCCGCTTTTCCAATGGCTACACCTTC. This codes for CASSQDGSRFSNGYTF.

The chain carries TRBV11-2 and TRBJ1-4, with TRBD1 identical over 8 bases. The CDR3 runs 16 residues. The germline V gene encodes CDR1 SGHAT and CDR2 FQNNGV. V gave up 3 bases and J gave up 0 bases; unmatched junction bases: 3. CDR3 loop: CASSFGQGTTNEKLFF. The CDR3 DNA is TGTGCCAGCAGCTTCGGACAGGGCACAACTAATGAAAAACTGTTTTTT.

The V call is TRBV6-5, the J call TRBJ1-6; D perhaps matches TRBD1 (5 bases). Trimming shortened V by 7 bases and J by 6 bases, and 16 bases separated the two germline ends. Looked up from germline, CDR1 is MNHEY and CDR2 is SVGAGI. The CDR3 is 15 residues long. The CDR3 loop reads CASTYLTGANSPLHF. CDR3 DNA sequence: TGTGCCAGCACCTACCTCACCGGGGCTAATTCACCCCTCCACTTT.

J is TRBJ1-1 and V is TRBV7-2; tentatively, D is TRBD1 (6 bases). The germline V gene encodes CDR1 SGHTA and CDR2 FQGNSA. Trimming took off 2 bases at V and 3 bases at J, with 13 bases between the two ends. The CDR3 is 15 residues long. In nucleotides, the CDR3 is TGTGCCAGCAGCTTAAGAGGCAGGGGTTACACTGAAGCTTTCTTT. This encodes CASSLRGRGYTEAFF.

The DNA for the CDR3 is TGTGCCAGTAGCGGAGCTCAAGAGACCCAGTACTTC. It encodes CASSGAQETQYF. V usage is TRBV19 and J usage is TRBJ2-5; D is unclear. The V and J ends lost 6 bases and 2 bases respectively, with 7 bases between them. Per germline, CDR1 LNHDA and CDR2 SQIVND (reference sequence). This CDR3 is built from 12 residues.

J is TRBJ1-2 and V is TRBV10-3; the match to TRBD1 covers 12 bases. Germline lookup yields CDR1 ENHRY and CDR2 SYGVKD. V was clipped by 10 bases and J by 4 bases; unmatched bases: 4. This CDR3 contains 13 residues. The CDR3 sequence is CATKGQGAYGYTF. Here the CDR3 DNA reads TGTGCCACAAAGGGACAGGGGGCCTATGGCTACACCTTC.

CDR3 DNA: TGTGCCTGGAGTTCCCCCCTGAGAGGGATCTCTGGAAACACCATATATTTT. Residues: CAWSSPLRGISGNTIYF. The chain is built from TRBV30 and TRBJ1-3, with no clear D. V was pared by 2 bases and J by 0 bases, with 17 bases between. This CDR3 is built from 17 residues. From germline, CDR1 is GTSNPN and CDR2 SVGIG (reference sequence).